The present TCR beta chain was sequenced within a study of shared clonotypes between healthy human individuals. The CDR3 has 12 residues. Trimming removed 7 bases from V and 6 bases from J; junction bases left unmatched: 5. Germline CDR1 reads MGHDK; CDR2 reads SYGVNS. Study-level results: Some clonotypes were shared by all four sorted-subset donors, while others were not shared. The non-shared ones had lower generation probabilities than the shared ones.

Libraries were prepared by immunoSEQ multiplex PCR; TCRdb keeps only in-frame clonotypes and omits some of them. The sample lists nearly 1,000,000 clones, over 60% occurring once. Turning to this clone: The antigen remains undetermined.

Sample: memory CD4+ T cells sorted from blood. As to subset: CD45RA-negative fraction. V is TRBV25-1 and J is TRBJ1-2; 7 bases map to TRBD1. The sequence was obtained from a man younger than 35 in good health. DNA for the CDR3: TGTGCCAGCACCACGACAGGGAATGGCTACACCTTC. It yields the protein CASTTTGNGYTF.